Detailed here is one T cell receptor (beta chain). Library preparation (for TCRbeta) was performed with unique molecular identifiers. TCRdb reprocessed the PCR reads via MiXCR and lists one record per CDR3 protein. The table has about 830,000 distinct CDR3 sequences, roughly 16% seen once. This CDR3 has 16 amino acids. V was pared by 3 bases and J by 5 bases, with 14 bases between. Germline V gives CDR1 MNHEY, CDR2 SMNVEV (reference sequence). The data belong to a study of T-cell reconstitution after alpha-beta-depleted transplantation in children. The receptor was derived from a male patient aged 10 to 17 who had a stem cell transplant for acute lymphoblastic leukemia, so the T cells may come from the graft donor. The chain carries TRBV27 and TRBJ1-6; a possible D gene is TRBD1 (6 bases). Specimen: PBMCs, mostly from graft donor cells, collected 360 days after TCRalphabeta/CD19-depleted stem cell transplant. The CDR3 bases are TGTGCCAGCAGTTTGGGGGCTGGGGTCAATAATTCACCCCTCCACTTT. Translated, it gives CASSLGAGVNNSPLHF.